The next 17 T cell receptor beta chains were all read from a single sample in a study of CD4 T cell repertoires in COVID-19. Data came from immunoSEQ multiplex PCR; TCRdb stores just in-frame clones and leaves some out. The repertoire consists of more than 65,000 clones, with 83% occurring once and the leading ten covering 0.45% to 0.7%. The sequenced sample was CD4+ T cells from peripheral blood, obtained after recovery from COVID-19. The receptors were sampled from a human donor who had COVID-19.

The chain links TRBV5-1 to TRBJ2-3, with TRBD2 matching over 9 bases. The V segment lost 7 bases and the J segment 8 bases; nucleotides outside the gene matches: 8. CDR1 is SGHRS and CDR2 is YFSETQ in the germline V gene. This CDR3 is 13 amino acids long. The CDR3 nucleotides are TGCGCCAGCCGCGGGGGTAGCGGGAGTACGCAGTATTTT. It specifies CASRGGSGSTQYF.

The chain has TRBV19 and TRBJ2-4; TRBD1 or TRBD2 may be the D gene (5 bases each). This CDR3 region has 14 residues. Between the trimmed V and J ends, which lost 3 bases and 10 bases, there was a span of 16 bases. In germline, CDR1 is LNHDA, CDR2 SQIVND (reference sequence). CDR3 nucleotides: TGTGCCAGTAGTATGGGACCGCAGACGTGGATTCAGTACTTC. Amino acid sequence: CASSMGPQTWIQYF. Full variable domain (rest looked up from reference TRBV19 and TRBJ2-4): DGGITQSPKYLFRKEGQNVTLSCEQNLNHDAMYWYRQDPGQGLRLIYYSQIVNDFQKGDIAEGYSVSREKKESFPLTVTSAQKNPTAFYLCASSMGPQTWIQYFGAGTRLSVL.

The V and J genes are TRBV5-1 and TRBJ1-3, with D tentatively TRBD1 (5 bases). CDR1 and CDR2 from the germline V gene are SGHRS and YFSETQ. The length of the CDR3 is 17 residues. V lost 0 bases and J 0 bases, leaving 13 bases between the germline ends. CDR3 sequence: CASSLASWGSSGNTIYF. The DNA for the CDR3 is TGCGCCAGCAGCTTGGCCTCTTGGGGCTCCTCTGGAAACACCATATATTTT.

The rearrangement joins TRBV5-1 to TRBJ1-6; TRBD1 matches at 7 bases. The CDR3 covers 14 residues. CDR1 and CDR2 from the germline V gene are SGHRS and YFSETQ. The junction had 7 bases not matched to a gene; V was cut back by 3 bases and J by 10 bases. This chain's CDR3 is CASSSGTVRSPLHF. CDR3 DNA sequence: TGCGCCAGCAGCTCTGGGACAGTTAGATCACCCCTCCACTTT.

The CDR3 loop reads CASSVGWNQPQHF. The CDR3 nucleotides read TGTGCCAGCAGTGTGGGGTGGAATCAGCCCCAGCATTTT. J is TRBJ1-5 and V is TRBV12-3 or TRBV12-4; D not certain. V was shortened by 5 bases and J by 4 bases, with 9 bases between the two germline ends. This CDR3 is built from 13 residues.

V usage is TRBV6-1 and J usage is TRBJ2-3; TRBD2 agrees at 8 bases. V shed 4 bases, J shed 0 bases, and the junction held 9 bases outside the gene matches. The CDR3 contains 17 residues. In germline, CDR1 is MNHNS, CDR2 SASEGT. The CDR3 DNA reads TGTGCCAGCAGTGTCTGGCGGGGGGCCGGGAGCACAGATACGCAGTATTTT. It translates to CASSVWRGAGSTDTQYF.

The chain couples TRBV12-3 or TRBV12-4 to TRBJ2-1; 9 nucleotides align to TRBD2. V shed 9 bases, J shed 7 bases, and the junction held 7 bases outside the gene matches. CDR3 length equals 13 residues. CDR3 region: CASRLAGINEQFF. The DNA of the CDR3 is TGTGCCAGTCGGCTAGCGGGGATTAATGAGCAGTTCTTC.

The chain links TRBV2 to TRBJ1-1; the D gene is possibly TRBD1 (6 bases). Trimming removed 3 bases at V and 11 bases at J, with 16 bases between. Germline V gene data show CDR1 as SNHLY and CDR2 as FYNNEI. This CDR3 region has 13 residues. CDR3 nucleotides: TGTGCCAGCAGTGATCTGGTGGGGGGCCGGGCTTTCTTT. Encoded protein: CASSDLVGGRAFF.

The CDR3 DNA reads as TGTGCCAGCTCGGACAATGCCGTGGCCAATCAGCCCCAGCATTTT. Its translation: CASSDNAVANQPQHF. V is TRBV18 and J is TRBJ1-5; perhaps TRBD1 as D (5 bases). Germline loops: CDR1 KGHSH, CDR2 LQKENI. V was trimmed by 6 bases and J by 3 bases, leaving 15 bases between them. This CDR3 region has 15 residues.

The V and J genes are TRBV12-3 or TRBV12-4 and TRBJ1-5; 7 nucleotides line up with TRBD1. The V gene end was trimmed by 6 bases and the J gene end by 4 bases; junction bases not matched to a gene: 3. This CDR3 region has 13 residues. CDR3: CASSKQGNQPQHF. The CDR3 coding sequence is TGTGCCAGCAGCAAACAGGGGAATCAGCCCCAGCATTTT.

This chain uses TRBV18 with TRBJ1-3; D remains unclear. The germline CDR1 and CDR2 sequences are KGHSH and LQKENI. The CDR3 covers 14 residues. V gave up 0 bases and J gave up 0 bases, with 3 bases separating them. CDR3 loop: CASSPPVSGNTIYF. CDR3 sequence (DNA): TGTGCCAGCTCACCACCCGTCTCTGGAAACACCATATATTTT.

This sequence joins TRBV16 and TRBJ2-7, with D possibly being TRBD1 (6 bases). CDR1 and CDR2 from the germline V gene are KGHSY and FQNENV. This CDR3 has 13 amino acids. The V gene lost 6 bases and the J gene lost 3 bases, with 12 bases spanning the gap. Written as DNA, the CDR3 is TGTGCCAGCAGACGACAGGTGGACTACGAGCAGTACTTC. Translation: CASRRQVDYEQYF.

This clone showed up just once. The V call is TRBV30, the J call TRBJ1-3; D is perhaps TRBD1 (5 bases). The V end was cut by 4 bases, the J end by 2 bases, with 6 bases between. CDR3 length: 12 amino acids. Germline values: CDR1 GTSNPN, CDR2 SVGIG (reference sequence). The CDR3 sequence: CAWTGTGNTIYF. The DNA for the CDR3 is TGTGCCTGGACAGGGACTGGAAACACCATATATTTT.

The chain is built from TRBV28 and TRBJ1-1; no reliable D call. The ends were cut back, 4 bases at V and 3 bases at J, with 12 bases in the middle. Germline V gene data show CDR1 as MDHEN and CDR2 as SYDVKM. The CDR3 sequence is 14 residues long. This CDR3 is CASSWLGQDTEAFF. In DNA, the CDR3 is TGTGCCAGCAGTTGGCTTGGGCAGGACACTGAAGCTTTCTTT.

The chain couples TRBV2 to TRBJ1-4, with TRBD1 matching over 8 bases. CDR3 length: 13 amino acids. Trimming removed 9 bases from V and 6 bases from J; junction bases left unmatched: 6. Germline lookup yields CDR1 SNHLY and CDR2 FYNNEI. CDR3: CASHRGRDEKLFF. DNA for the CDR3: TGTGCCAGTCACAGGGGGAGGGATGAAAAACTGTTTTTT.

The rearrangement joins TRBV4-1 to TRBJ2-3, with 8 bases identical to TRBD2. CDR1 is MGHRA and CDR2 is YSYEKL in the germline V gene. The CDR3 covers 16 residues. V gave up 4 bases and J gave up 4 bases; unmatched junction bases: 10. The CDR3 nucleotides are TGCGCCAGCAGCCGGAAAAGCGGGAGCTCCCCAGATACGCAGTATTTT. Translation gives CASSRKSGSSPDTQYF.

CDR3: CASRGGTGGLGTEAFF. CDR3 nucleotides: TGTGCCAGCAGGGGAGGGACAGGGGGCCTGGGCACTGAAGCTTTCTTT. This chain uses TRBV2 with TRBJ1-1; TRBD1 aligns across 12 bases. There are 16 residues in the CDR3. Per the germline V gene, CDR1 is SNHLY and CDR2 is FYNNEI. J was trimmed by 4 bases and V by 6 bases; bases with no gene match: 9. The entire variable domain, with the rest obtained from reference TRBV2 and TRBJ1-1, is as follows: EPEVTQTPSHQVTQMGQEVILRCVPISNHLYFYWYRQILGQKVEFLVSFYNNEISEKSEIFDDQFSVERPDGSNFTLKIRSTKLEDSAMYFCASRGGTGGLGTEAFFGQGTRLTVV.